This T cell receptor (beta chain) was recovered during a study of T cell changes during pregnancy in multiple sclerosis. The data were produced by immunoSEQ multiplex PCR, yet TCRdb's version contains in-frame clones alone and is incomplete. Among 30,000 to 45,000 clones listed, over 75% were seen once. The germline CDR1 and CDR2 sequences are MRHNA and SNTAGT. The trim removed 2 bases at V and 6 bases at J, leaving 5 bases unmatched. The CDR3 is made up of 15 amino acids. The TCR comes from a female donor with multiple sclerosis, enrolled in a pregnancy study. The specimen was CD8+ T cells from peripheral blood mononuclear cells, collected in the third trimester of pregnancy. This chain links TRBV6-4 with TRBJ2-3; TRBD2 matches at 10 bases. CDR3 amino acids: CASSDSGGAADTQYF. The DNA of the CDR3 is TGTGCCAGCAGTGACAGCGGGGGGGCCGCCGATACGCAGTATTTT.